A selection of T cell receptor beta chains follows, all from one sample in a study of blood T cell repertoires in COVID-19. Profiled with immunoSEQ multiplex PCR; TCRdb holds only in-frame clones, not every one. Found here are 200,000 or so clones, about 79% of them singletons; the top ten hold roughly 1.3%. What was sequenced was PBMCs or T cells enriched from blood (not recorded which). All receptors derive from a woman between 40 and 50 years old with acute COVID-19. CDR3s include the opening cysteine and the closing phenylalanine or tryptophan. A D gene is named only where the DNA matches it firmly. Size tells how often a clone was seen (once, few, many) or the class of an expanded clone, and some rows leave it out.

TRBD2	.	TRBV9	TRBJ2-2	CASKLAANTGELFF	TGTGCCAGCAAGCTAGCGGCGAACACCGGGGAGCTGTTTTTT
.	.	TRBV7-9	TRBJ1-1	CASSDTDRSNTEAFF	TGTGCCAGCAGCGACACGGACAGATCGAACACTGAAGCTTTCTTT
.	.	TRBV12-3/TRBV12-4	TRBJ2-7	CASSTGPDYEQYF	TGTGCCAGCAGTACTGGTCCCGACTACGAGCAGTACTTC
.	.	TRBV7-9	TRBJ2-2	CASSAPITGELFF	TGTGCCAGCAGTGCGCCGATCACCGGGGAGCTGTTTTTT
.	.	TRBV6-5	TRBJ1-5	CASRPRGFNQPQHF	TGTGCCAGCAGGCCACGGGGATTCAATCAGCCCCAGCATTTT
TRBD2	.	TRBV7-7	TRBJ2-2	CASSLNGGSNTGELFF	TGTGCCAGCAGCTTAAATGGCGGGAGTAACACCGGGGAGCTGTTTTTT
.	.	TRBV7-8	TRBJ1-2	CASSFEPGGLYGYTF	TGTGCCAGCAGTTTCGAACCTGGGGGACTCTATGGCTACACCTTC
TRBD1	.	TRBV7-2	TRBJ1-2	CASSFGTGAYGYTF	TGTGCCAGCAGCTTCGGGACAGGGGCCTATGGCTACACCTTC
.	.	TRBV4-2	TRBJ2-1	CASSQDVLVNEQFF	TGTGCCAGCAGCCAAGATGTACTAGTAAATGAGCAGTTCTTC
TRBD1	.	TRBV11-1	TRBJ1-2	CASSLAEKGANRGYTF	TGTGCCAGCAGCTTAGCGGAGAAGGGGGCGAATCGGGGCTACACCTTC
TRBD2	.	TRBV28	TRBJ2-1	CASSPLAGVHNEQFF	TGTGCCAGCAGTCCACTAGCGGGAGTCCACAATGAGCAGTTCTTC
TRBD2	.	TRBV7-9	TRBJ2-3	CASSLQAGGPFDTQYF	TGTGCCAGCAGCTTACAAGCGGGGGGGCCGTTCGATACGCAGTATTTT
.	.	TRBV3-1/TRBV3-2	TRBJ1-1	CASSQRSEAFF	TGTGCCAGCAGCCAACGGTCTGAAGCTTTCTTT
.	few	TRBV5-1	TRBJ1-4	CASSLAPTGGEKLFF	TGCGCCAGCAGCTTGGCCCCAACCGGAGGTGAAAAACTGTTTTTT
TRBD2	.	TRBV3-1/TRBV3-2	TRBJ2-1	CASSQVAGVRNEQFF	TGTGCCAGCAGCCAAGTAGCGGGAGTCCGCAATGAGCAGTTCTTC
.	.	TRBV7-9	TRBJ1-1	CASRPYREPEAFF	TGTGCCAGCAGACCATACAGGGAGCCTGAAGCTTTCTTT
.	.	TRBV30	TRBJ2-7	CAWTKEGHSSYEQYF	TGTGCCTGGACCAAAGAGGGACACTCTTCCTACGAGCAGTACTTC
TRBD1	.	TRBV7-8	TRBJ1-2	CASSPTQDREDYGYTF	TGTGCCAGCAGCCCCACGCAGGACAGGGAGGACTATGGCTACACCTTC
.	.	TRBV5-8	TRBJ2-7	CASSPLVGQQEYF	TGTGCCAGCAGCCCTCTCGTTGGACAGCAGGAGTACTTC
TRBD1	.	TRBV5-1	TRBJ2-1	CASSPGTGGNEQFF	TGCGCCAGCAGTCCCGGGACAGGGGGCAATGAGCAGTTCTTC
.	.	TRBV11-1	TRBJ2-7	CASSPTVPSYEQYF	TGTGCCAGCAGCCCGACAGTTCCTTCCTACGAGCAGTACTTC
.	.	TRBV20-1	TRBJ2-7	CSASGGPREQYF	TGCAGTGCTAGTGGCGGGCCGCGGGAGCAGTACTTC
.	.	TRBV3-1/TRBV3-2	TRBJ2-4	CASSPDATGNIQYF	TGTGCCAGCAGCCCCGACGCTACAGGGAACATTCAGTACTTC
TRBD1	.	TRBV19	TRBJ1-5	CASSIKEGGQINQPQHF	TGTGCCAGTAGTATCAAAGAGGGGGGACAGATCAATCAGCCCCAGCATTTT
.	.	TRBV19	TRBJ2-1	CATMLGHRGFNEQFF	TGTGCCACCATGCTGGGACATAGAGGATTCAATGAGCAGTTCTTC
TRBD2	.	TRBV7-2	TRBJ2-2	CASSLVPLAGATGELFF	TGTGCCAGCAGCTTAGTACCGCTAGCGGGGGCCACCGGGGAGCTGTTTTTT
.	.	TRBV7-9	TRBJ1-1	CASSLGGDMNTEAFF	TGTGCCAGCAGCTTGGGAGGCGACATGAACACTGAAGCTTTCTTT
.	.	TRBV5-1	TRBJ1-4	CASSPGEKLFF	TGCGCCAGCAGCCCGGGTGAAAAACTGTTTTTT
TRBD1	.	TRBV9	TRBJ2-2	CASSAQGAGELFF	TGTGCCAGCAGCGCGCAGGGGGCCGGGGAGCTGTTTTTT
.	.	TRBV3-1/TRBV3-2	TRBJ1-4	CASSQGRTQKLFF	TGTGCCAGCAGCCAAGGAAGGACACAAAAACTGTTTTTT
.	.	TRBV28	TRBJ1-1	CASSLSFGQPPMNTEAFF	TGTGCCAGCAGTTTAAGCTTTGGGCAACCTCCCATGAACACTGAAGCTTTCTTT
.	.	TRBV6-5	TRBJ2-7	CASSYHSGSSYEQYF	TGTGCCAGCAGTTACCACAGCGGAAGCTCCTACGAGCAGTACTTC
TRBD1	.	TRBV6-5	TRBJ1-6	CASSPGTDNSPLHF	TGTGCCAGCTCACCTGGGACAGATAATTCACCCCTCCACTTT